This TCR beta chain came from a study of blood T cell repertoires in COVID-19. The overall study: Some COVID-19 samples were acute and others convalescent; all came from the United States, Italy and Spain.

V dropped 4 bases and J dropped 0 bases, with 10 bases sitting between them. The CDR3 extends over 16 amino acids. Germline V gene lookup returns CDR1 MNHNS and CDR2 SASEGT. Assay used: immunoSEQ multiplex PCR; TCRdb lists only in-frame clones, some missing. The table records roughly 150,000 clones, about 80% of them present only once. J is TRBJ2-6 and V is TRBV6-1; the D gene is possibly TRBD1 (6 bases). The specimen sequenced was peripheral blood. The TCR originated in a man aged 55 to 70 with acute or convalescent COVID-19. The chain's CDR3 is CASSGGQFSGANVLTF. CDR3 DNA sequence: TGTGCCAGCAGTGGCGGACAGTTCTCTGGGGCCAACGTCCTGACTTTC.